The 19 T cell receptor beta chains in this list originate from one sample, sequenced in a study of patients and donors after allogeneic stem cell transplantation. TCRdb passed the RT-PCR reads through MiXCR, listing each CDR3 protein once. The top ten clones hold 26% of a sample with about 74,000 distinct CDR3 sequences, roughly 29% of them seen once. The sequenced sample was blood, either unsorted or a sorted T cell fraction (not recorded which). The receptors derive from a human donor who was either an allogeneic HSCT recipient or a stem cell or donor lymphocyte infusion donor (not recorded which). It is not recorded whose cells these are; they may come from a transplant donor.

V and J are TRBV6-5 and TRBJ1-4; weak D call: TRBD1 (6 bases). The V and J ends lost 6 bases and 7 bases respectively, with 21 bases between them. The CDR3 has 16 residues. Germline lookup yields CDR1 MNHEY and CDR2 SVGAGI. CDR3 in DNA: TGTGCCAGCAGCCCCTGGACAGTTTCTATGGGTGAAAAACTGTTTTTT. Amino acids: CASSPWTVSMGEKLFF.

This clonotype has a handful of counts. The chain combines TRBV2 with TRBJ1-2, with D possibly being TRBD1 (6 bases). Looked up from germline, CDR1 is SNHLY and CDR2 is FYNNEI. V lost 4 bases and J 10 bases, leaving 7 bases between the germline ends. This CDR3 region has 10 residues. The CDR3 loop is CASSGQDYTF. The CDR3 nucleotides are TGTGCCAGCAGTGGACAGGACTACACCTTC.

J is TRBJ2-3 and V is TRBV7-9; 10 positions match TRBD2. From germline, CDR1 is SEHNR and CDR2 FQNEAQ (reference sequence). V lost 5 bases, J lost 1 base, and 3 bases stayed unmatched. This CDR3 has 15 residues. DNA for the CDR3: TGTGCCAGCAGCCGGACTAGCGGACGCACAGATACGCAGTATTTT. Protein: CASSRTSGRTDTQYF.

This clonotype was counted once. This chain links TRBV3-1 with TRBJ2-1; D ambiguous. Trimming left V 1 base short and J 5 bases short, with 15 bases between. This CDR3 spans 16 amino acids. Looked up from germline, CDR1 is LGHDT and CDR2 is YNNKEL (reference sequence). CDR3 bases: TGTGCCAGCAGCCAAGGTTTAGCAGGTACCGACAATGAGCAGTTCTTC. Its translation is CASSQGLAGTDNEQFF.

This clonotype was observed a few times. The genes are TRBV13 and TRBJ2-7, with TRBD1 matching over 7 bases. The CDR3 runs 14 residues. The germline V gene encodes CDR1 PRHDT and CDR2 FYEKMQ (reference sequence). The V gene end was trimmed by 1 base and the J gene end by 3 bases; junction bases not matched to a gene: 3. In nucleotides, the CDR3 is TGTGCCAGCAGCTTAGACAGGGGAAGCTACGAGCAGTACTTC. Protein: CASSLDRGSYEQYF.

In this sample, this clonotype is medium-sized (0.01 to 0.1%). The chain joins TRBV29-1 to TRBJ1-1, with TRBD1 matching 7 bases. V trimming: 4 bases; J trimming: 2 bases; junction bases outside the gene matches: 4. The CDR3 totals 13 residues. Per the germline V gene, CDR1 is SQVTM and CDR2 is ANQGSEA. CDR3 region: CSVVAGGNTEAFF. The DNA for the CDR3 is TGCAGCGTTGTAGCAGGGGGAAACACTGAAGCTTTCTTT.

This clonotype was seen a handful of times. CDR3 DNA sequence: TGTGCCAGCAGCCCGGACAGTCACGCGAACACCGGGGAGCTGTTTTTT. It translates to CASSPDSHANTGELFF. The rearrangement links TRBV12-3 or TRBV12-4 to TRBJ2-2; tentative D call: TRBD1 (6 bases). V was pared by 6 bases and J by 0 bases, with 14 bases between. The CDR3 is made up of 16 amino acids.

This sequence joins TRBV28 and TRBJ1-5, with 7 positions matching TRBD1. Germline trimming cut 4 bases from V and 4 bases from J; bases unmatched to any gene: 10. There are 16 residues in the CDR3. Germline V lookup: CDR1 MDHEN, CDR2 SYDVKM. The CDR3 is CASSYTPQGWNQPQHF. In nucleotides, the CDR3 is TGTGCCAGCAGTTATACCCCACAGGGGTGGAATCAGCCCCAGCATTTT.

This clonotype is judged medium-sized (0.01 to 0.1%). The chain has TRBV12-3 or TRBV12-4 and TRBJ1-6; D is perhaps TRBD1 (5 bases). Trimming removed 5 bases at V and 8 bases at J, with 10 bases between. This CDR3 comprises 13 residues. The CDR3 protein is CASSLDSYSPLHF. In nucleotides, the CDR3 is TGTGCCAGCAGTCTAGACAGTTATTCACCCCTCCACTTT.

The chain uses TRBV27 and TRBJ2-7; a possible D gene is TRBD2 (5 bases). The germline V gene encodes CDR1 MNHEY and CDR2 SMNVEV (reference sequence). V shed 3 bases and J shed 4 bases, with 13 bases lying between them. The CDR3 is made up of 14 amino acids. DNA for the CDR3: TGTGCCAGCAGTTTTTCGGACTCTTCATACGAGCAGTACTTC. Translated, it gives CASSFSDSSYEQYF.

The rearrangement links TRBV5-1 to TRBJ1-1; D is perhaps TRBD1 (6 bases). CDR3 size: 16 residues. Germline loops: CDR1 SGHRS, CDR2 YFSETQ. Trimming left V 4 bases short and J 0 bases short, with 16 bases between. The CDR3 loop is CASSLTTGPLNTEAFF. CDR3 DNA sequence: TGCGCCAGCAGCCTCACGACAGGACCTTTGAACACTGAAGCTTTCTTT.

This clonotype has a handful of counts. This sequence joins TRBV27 and TRBJ1-5; perhaps TRBD1 as D (5 bases). The CDR3 is made up of 14 amino acids. The ends were cut back, 2 bases at V and 6 bases at J, with 11 bases in the middle. Looked up from germline, CDR1 is MNHEY and CDR2 is SMNVEV (reference sequence). DNA of the CDR3: TGTGCCAGCAGTTTAGAAGGGGCGAGTCAGCCCCAGCATTTT. This sequence encodes CASSLEGASQPQHF.

V is TRBV3-1 and J is TRBJ1-1, with TRBD1 as a possible D gene (5 bases). The CDR3 is 14 amino acids. Germline V gene data show CDR1 as LGHDT and CDR2 as YNNKEL (reference sequence). Deletions cut 1 base from V and 4 bases from J, with 10 bases between. CDR3 region: CASSQGGAGTEAFF. The DNA for the CDR3 is TGTGCCAGCAGCCAAGGAGGGGCGGGCACTGAAGCTTTCTTT.

The chain recombines TRBV15 with TRBJ2-6; D is unclear. The V gene lost 0 bases and the J gene lost 4 bases, with 4 bases spanning the gap. Germline CDR1 LNHNV, CDR2 YYDKDF (reference sequence). This CDR3 comprises 14 residues. The CDR3 nucleotides read TGTGCCACCAGCAGAGATCCCGGGGCCAACGTCCTGACTTTC. Its protein is CATSRDPGANVLTF.

Worth noting for this clonotype: One end of the junction does not line up with germline, which may come from a read error. This chain connects TRBV7-7 to TRBJ2-1; 7 bases agree with TRBD2. Per the germline V gene, CDR1 is SSHAT and CDR2 is FNYEAQ (reference sequence). This CDR3 is built from 15 residues. CDR3 in amino acids: CASSLGDYPYNEQFF. The CDR3 DNA is TGTGCTAGCAGCTTGGGGGACTACCCTTACAATGAGCAGTTCTTC.

The chain links TRBV11-2 to TRBJ2-3; no clear D gene. The CDR3 contains 16 residues. V was trimmed by 1 base and J by 0 bases, leaving 11 bases between them. Germline CDR1 is SGHAT and CDR2 is FQNNGV. The CDR3 coding sequence is TGTGCCAGCAGCTTAGGCGCTGTAGCCAGCACAGATACGCAGTATTTT. This sequence encodes CASSLGAVASTDTQYF. The full variable domain, its missing parts supplied by reference TRBV11-2 and TRBJ2-3, is EAGVAQSPRYKIIEKRQSVAFWCNPISGHATLYWYQQILGQGPKLLIQFQNNGVVDDSQLPKDRFSAERLKGVDSTLKIQPAKLEDSAVYLCASSLGAVASTDTQYFGPGTRLTVL.

This clonotype was picked up a small number of times. The chain employs TRBV7-9 and TRBJ2-7; no clear D gene. V dropped 11 bases and J dropped 5 bases, with 19 bases sitting between them. The CDR3 consists of 13 residues. From germline, CDR1 is SEHNR and CDR2 FQNEAQ (reference sequence). This CDR3 is CALELDPRDEQYF. CDR3 DNA: TGTGCCCTGGAGCTAGACCCTCGGGACGAGCAGTACTTC.

This clonotype has just a few counts. V and J are TRBV9 and TRBJ1-2; 7 bases are shared with TRBD1. Unmatched junction bases numbered 9, after V lost 3 bases and J lost 4 bases. The CDR3 covers 15 residues. CDR1 is SGDLS and CDR2 is YYNGEE in the germline V gene. CDR3 sequence (DNA): TGTGCCAGCAGCGCGGAGCCGGGACAGCTCTATGGCTACACCTTC. Its protein is CASSAEPGQLYGYTF.

The chain recombines TRBV10-3 with TRBJ2-7; D gene unclear. V lost 7 bases, J lost 2 bases, and 18 bases lay in between. The germline V gene has CDR1 ENHRY and CDR2 SYGVKD. The CDR3 runs 15 residues. CDR3 bases: TGTGCCATCAAAGACCCCCTTAGTGGGCCCTACGAGCAGTACTTC. Translation gives CAIKDPLSGPYEQYF.